The entry below describes one T cell receptor beta chain. The sample belongs to a study of blood T cell repertoires in COVID-19. Overall study: Samples of COVID-19 (acute and convalescent) were obtained from the United States, Italy and Spain. T cells, B-cell-depleted T cells, or PBMCs supplied cDNA or gDNA.

The CDR3 is made up of 15 amino acids. CDR1 is LGHNA, CDR2 YNFKEQ, per germline. V gave up 7 bases and J gave up 3 bases; unmatched junction bases: 9. Per the original data handling: Amplification from reference gene primers served as the basis for estimated nucleated cell counts. Generated by immunoSEQ multiplex PCR, the TCRdb table keeps only in-frame clones and is missing some. The DNA gave D and trimming, while V, J and clone size come from that table. Among approximately 230,000 clones listed, roughly 80% were seen once. The J gene is TRBJ1-1, the V gene TRBV4-2; 9 positions agree with TRBD1. Material: peripheral blood. The receptor comes from a man younger than 45 with active or convalescent COVID-19. CDR3 bases: TGTGCCAGCAAAAGGACAGGGGTGGACTACACTGAAGCTTTCTTT. Translating gives CASKRTGVDYTEAFF.